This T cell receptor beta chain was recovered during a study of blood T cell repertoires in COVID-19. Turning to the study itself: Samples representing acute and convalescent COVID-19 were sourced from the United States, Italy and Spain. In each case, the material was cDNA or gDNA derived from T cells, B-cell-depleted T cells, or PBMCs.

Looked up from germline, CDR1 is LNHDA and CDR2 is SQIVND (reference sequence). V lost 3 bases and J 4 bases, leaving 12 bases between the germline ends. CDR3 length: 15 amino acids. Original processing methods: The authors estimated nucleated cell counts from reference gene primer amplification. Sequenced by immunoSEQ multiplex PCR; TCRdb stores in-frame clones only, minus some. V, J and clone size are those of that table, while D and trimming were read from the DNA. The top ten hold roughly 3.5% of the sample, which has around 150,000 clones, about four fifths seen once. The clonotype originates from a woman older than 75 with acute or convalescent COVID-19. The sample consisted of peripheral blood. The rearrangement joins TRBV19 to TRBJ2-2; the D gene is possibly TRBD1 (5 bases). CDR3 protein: CASSIGDRGTGELFF. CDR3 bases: TGTGCCAGTAGTATTGGTGACAGAGGCACCGGGGAGCTGTTTTTT. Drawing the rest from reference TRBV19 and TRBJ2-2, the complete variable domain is DGGITQSPKYLFRKEGQNVTLSCEQNLNHDAMYWYRQDPGQGLRLIYYSQIVNDFQKGDIAEGYSVSREKKESFPLTVTSAQKNPTAFYLCASSIGDRGTGELFFGEGSRLTVL.